This T cell receptor (beta chain) is drawn from a study of T cell responses to AZD1222 COVID-19 vaccine. The study's findings and limits: Reports indicate that nearly half of spike-specific TCRs are directed at unmutated variant regions. It was only a handful of AZD1222 recipients who were seropositive at baseline. Most donors were white British, females outnumbered males, and clonal diversity was possibly underestimated.

TCRdb's copy holds only in-frame clones and misses some; the assay was immunoSEQ multiplex PCR. The sample comprises some 66,000 clones, roughly nine tenths of which are singletons, and over 25% rests with the top ten. Turning to this clone: Its target is unknown.

Germline loops: CDR1 MNHEY, CDR2 SVGEGT. This CDR3 is 14 amino acids long. Between the trimmed V and J ends, which lost 4 bases and 0 bases, there was a span of 7 bases. Pooling covered second doses at about 4 or about 12 weeks. The chain uses TRBV6-2 or TRBV6-3 and TRBJ1-3; D is uncertain. This clonotype originated in an adult who received the AZD1222 COVID-19 vaccine. The sequences come from peripheral blood, collected 28 days after the second AZD1222 dose. Here the CDR3 DNA reads TGTGCCAGCAGTTTCGGAGACTCTGGAAACACCATATATTTT. It specifies CASSFGDSGNTIYF.